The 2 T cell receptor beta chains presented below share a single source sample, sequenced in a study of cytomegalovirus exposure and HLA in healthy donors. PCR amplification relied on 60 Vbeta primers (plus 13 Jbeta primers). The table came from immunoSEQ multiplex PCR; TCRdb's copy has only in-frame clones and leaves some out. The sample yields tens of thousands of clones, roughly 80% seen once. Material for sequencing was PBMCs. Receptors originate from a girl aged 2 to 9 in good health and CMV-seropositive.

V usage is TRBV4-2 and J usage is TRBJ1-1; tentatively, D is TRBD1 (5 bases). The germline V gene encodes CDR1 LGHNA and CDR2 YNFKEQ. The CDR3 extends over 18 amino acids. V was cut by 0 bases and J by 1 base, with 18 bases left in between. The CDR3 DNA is TGTGCCAGCAGCCAAGAGGTCGTAGGGGCGAGCGAGAACACTGAAGCTTTCTTT. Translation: CASSQEVVGASENTEAFF.

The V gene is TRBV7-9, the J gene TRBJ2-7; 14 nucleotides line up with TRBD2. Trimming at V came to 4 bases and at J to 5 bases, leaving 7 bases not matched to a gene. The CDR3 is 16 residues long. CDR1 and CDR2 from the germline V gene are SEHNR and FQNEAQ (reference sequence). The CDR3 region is CASSSGTSGSRHEQYF. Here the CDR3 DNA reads TGTGCCAGCAGCTCCGGGACTAGCGGGAGTCGGCACGAGCAGTACTTC.